Shown below are 5 T cell receptor beta chains from a single sample sequenced in a study of shared clonotypes between healthy human individuals (dated by TCRdb to the early 2020s). CD8 naive samples consisted of CD45RO-negative cells that were positively selected for CCR7, yielding a CD45RA+CCR7+ population without TemRA cells. The library was generated by the immunoSEQ multiplex PCR assay. Held by TCRdb, this immuneACCESS table contains in-frame sequences only and omits some clones. Under half of the omission traces to an unresolved V gene where checked; the cause of the rest is unknown. For this sample the table gives some 630,000 clones, of which approximately 96% were detected only once. 0.11% of the sample is taken by the ten largest. Sequencing used naive CD8+ T cells sorted from blood. The sample's cell subset or site, from its label and the paper: CD45RA+CCR7+. These TCRs come from a woman between 25 and 40 years old in good health.

The gene calls are TRBV4-2 and TRBJ2-7; 15 bases line up with TRBD2. CDR1 LGHNA and CDR2 YNFKEQ come from the germline V gene. The CDR3 is 15 amino acids. J gave up 5 bases and V 3 bases, and 2 bases lay outside the gene matches. Here the CDR3 reads CASSQGLAGGHEQYF. The CDR3 coding sequence is TGTGCCAGCAGCCAGGGACTAGCGGGAGGCCACGAGCAGTACTTC.

The chain carries TRBV19 and TRBJ2-5, with D hard to call. V lost 5 bases and J 5 bases, leaving 21 bases between the germline ends. This CDR3 contains 16 residues. Germline CDR1 is LNHDA and CDR2 is SQIVND (reference sequence). This chain's CDR3 is CASSRGRTDIGETQYF. The CDR3, as DNA: TGTGCCAGTAGTCGAGGACGGACCGATATCGGGGAGACCCAGTACTTC.

The chain uses TRBV28 and TRBJ2-3; 7 nucleotides agree with TRBD2. The V gene's germline CDR1 is MDHEN and CDR2 SYDVKM. V shed 3 bases, J shed 4 bases, and the junction held 7 bases outside the gene matches. The CDR3 extends over 15 amino acids. The CDR3 nucleotides read TGTGCCAGCAGTTTGGGCGGGAGTATGGCAGATACGCAGTATTTT. Protein sequence: CASSLGGSMADTQYF.

This clone was counted between two and nine times. The chain is built from TRBV27 and TRBJ1-5; tentative D call: TRBD1 (6 bases). Germline CDR1 MNHEY, CDR2 SMNVEV (reference sequence). CDR3 size: 16 residues. With 0 bases removed from V and 4 bases from J, the gap between germline ends came to 13 bases. The CDR3 DNA sequence: TGTGCCAGCAGTTTATCGATTCCGGACAGAAATCAGCCCCAGCATTTT. Translated, it gives CASSLSIPDRNQPQHF.

The V and J genes are TRBV9 and TRBJ2-3, with TRBD2 matching over 7 bases. The J segment lost 0 bases and the V segment lost 4 bases, leaving 5 bases of the junction unmatched. CDR3 length: 15 amino acids. In germline, CDR1 is SGDLS, CDR2 YYNGEE. The CDR3 DNA follows: TGTGCCAGCAGCACCCGACTAGCTAGCACAGATACGCAGTATTTT. This encodes CASSTRLASTDTQYF.